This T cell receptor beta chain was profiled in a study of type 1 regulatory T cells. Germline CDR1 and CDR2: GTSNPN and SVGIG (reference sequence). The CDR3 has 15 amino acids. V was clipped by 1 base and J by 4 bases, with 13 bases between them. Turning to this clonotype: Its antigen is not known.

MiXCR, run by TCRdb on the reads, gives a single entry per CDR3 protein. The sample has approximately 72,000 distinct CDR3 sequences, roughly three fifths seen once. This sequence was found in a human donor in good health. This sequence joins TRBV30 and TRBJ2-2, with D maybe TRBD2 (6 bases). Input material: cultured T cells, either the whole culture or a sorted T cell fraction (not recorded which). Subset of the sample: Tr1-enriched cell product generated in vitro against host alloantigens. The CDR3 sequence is CAWSERLVSTGELFF. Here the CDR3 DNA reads TGTGCCTGGAGTGAGAGACTAGTGTCCACCGGGGAGCTGTTTTTT.